Reported below is one TCR beta chain. The sample originates from a study of CD4 and CD8 cells across lung adenocarcinoma regions. This CDR3 has 15 amino acids. Per the germline V gene, CDR1 is MNHNS and CDR2 is SASEGT. The junction had 11 bases not matched to a gene; V was cut back by 6 bases and J by 10 bases. One entry per CDR3 protein, called by TCRdb with MiXCR from the PCR reads. The table has about 3,300 distinct CDR3 sequences, over 60% seen once. This sequence was found in a female donor with lung adenocarcinoma. The CD4 and CD8 labels of this study may be unreliable. The V call is TRBV6-1, the J call TRBJ1-6; 8 bases line up with TRBD1. Sample: CD4+ T cells from the margin of a lung tumor. The CDR3 DNA is TGTGCCAGCAGCAGAATGGACAGGGCCCGATCACCCCTCCACTTT. This codes for CASSRMDRARSPLHF.